Given below is one TCR beta chain in context. This specimen comes from a study of T cell changes during pregnancy in multiple sclerosis. The table came from immunoSEQ multiplex PCR; TCRdb's copy has only in-frame clones and leaves some out. This table holds 60,000 to 90,000 clones, about 93% found once. This CDR3 comprises 13 residues. J lost 8 bases, V lost 6 bases, and 7 bases had no gene match. The V gene's germline CDR1 is MNHEY and CDR2 SMNVEV (reference sequence). The chain couples TRBV27 to TRBJ1-5; 7 bases line up with TRBD1. This TCR came from a female donor in good health, enrolled as a control in a pregnancy study. The starting material was peripheral blood, obtained after pregnancy. The CDR3 loop reads CASSLQGNKPQHF. Here the CDR3 DNA reads TGTGCCAGCAGCCTACAGGGGAACAAGCCCCAGCATTTT.